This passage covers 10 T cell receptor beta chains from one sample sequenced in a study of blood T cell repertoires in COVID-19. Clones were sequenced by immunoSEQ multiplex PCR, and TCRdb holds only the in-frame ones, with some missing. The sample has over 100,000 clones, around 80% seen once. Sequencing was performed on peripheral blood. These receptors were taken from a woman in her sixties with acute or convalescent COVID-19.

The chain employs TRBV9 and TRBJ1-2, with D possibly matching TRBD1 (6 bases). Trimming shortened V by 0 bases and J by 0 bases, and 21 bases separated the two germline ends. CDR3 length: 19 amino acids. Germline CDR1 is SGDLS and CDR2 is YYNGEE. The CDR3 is CASSVGVGQWGRANYGYTF. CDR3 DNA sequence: TGTGCCAGCAGCGTAGGGGTCGGACAGTGGGGTCGAGCTAACTATGGCTACACCTTC.

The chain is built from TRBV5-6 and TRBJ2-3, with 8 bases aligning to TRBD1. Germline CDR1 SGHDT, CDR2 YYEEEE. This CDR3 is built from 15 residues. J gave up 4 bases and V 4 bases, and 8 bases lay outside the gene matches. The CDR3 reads CASSTSLTGADTQYF. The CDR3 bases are TGTGCCAGCAGCACATCCCTGACAGGGGCAGATACGCAGTATTTT.

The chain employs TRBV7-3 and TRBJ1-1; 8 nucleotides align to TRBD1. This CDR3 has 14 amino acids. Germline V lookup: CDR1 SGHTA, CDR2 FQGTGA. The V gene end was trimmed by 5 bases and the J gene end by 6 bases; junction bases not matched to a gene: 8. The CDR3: CASSHPGGFAEAFF. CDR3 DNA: TGTGCCAGCAGCCATCCAGGGGGCTTCGCTGAAGCTTTCTTT.

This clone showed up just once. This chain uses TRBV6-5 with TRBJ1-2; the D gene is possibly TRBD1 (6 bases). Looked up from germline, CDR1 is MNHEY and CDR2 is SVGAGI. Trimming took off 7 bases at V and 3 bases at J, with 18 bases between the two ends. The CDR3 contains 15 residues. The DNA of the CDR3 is TGTGCCAGCACCTTAGGGGGACACTTAGACTATGGCTACACCTTC. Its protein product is CASTLGGHLDYGYTF.

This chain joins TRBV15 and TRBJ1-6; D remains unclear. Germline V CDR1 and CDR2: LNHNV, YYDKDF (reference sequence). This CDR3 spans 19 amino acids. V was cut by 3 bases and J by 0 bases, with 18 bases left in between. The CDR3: CATSSISPVRGSYNSPLHF. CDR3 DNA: TGTGCCACCAGCAGCATTTCTCCAGTCCGGGGCTCCTATAATTCACCCCTCCACTTT. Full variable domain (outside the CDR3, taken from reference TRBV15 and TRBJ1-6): DAMVIQNPRYQVTQFGKPVTLSCSQTLNHNVMYWYQQKSSQAPKLLFHYYDKDFNNEADTPDNFQSRRPNTSFCFLDIRSPGLGDTAMYLCATSSISPVRGSYNSPLHFGNGTRLTVT.

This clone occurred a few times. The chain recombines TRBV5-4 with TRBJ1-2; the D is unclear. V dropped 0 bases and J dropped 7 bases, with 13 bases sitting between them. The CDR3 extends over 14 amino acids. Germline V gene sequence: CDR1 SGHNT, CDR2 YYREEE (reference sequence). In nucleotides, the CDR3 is TGTGCCAGCAGCTTGGAGGTCGTGGGAGTTGGCTACACCTTC. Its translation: CASSLEVVGVGYTF.

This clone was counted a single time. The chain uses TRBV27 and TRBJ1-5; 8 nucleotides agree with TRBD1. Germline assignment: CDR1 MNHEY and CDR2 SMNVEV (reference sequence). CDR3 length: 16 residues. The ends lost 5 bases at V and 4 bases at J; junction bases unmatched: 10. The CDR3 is CASSPSRTGWNQPQHF. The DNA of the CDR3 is TGTGCCAGCAGTCCGAGCCGGACAGGGTGGAATCAGCCCCAGCATTTT.

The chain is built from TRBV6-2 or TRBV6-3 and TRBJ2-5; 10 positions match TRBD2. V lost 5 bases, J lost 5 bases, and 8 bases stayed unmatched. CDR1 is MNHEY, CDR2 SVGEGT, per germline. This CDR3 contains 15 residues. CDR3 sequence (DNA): TGTGCCAGCAGTCCCCTCACTAGCGGGGTGGAGACCCAGTACTTC. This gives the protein CASSPLTSGVETQYF.

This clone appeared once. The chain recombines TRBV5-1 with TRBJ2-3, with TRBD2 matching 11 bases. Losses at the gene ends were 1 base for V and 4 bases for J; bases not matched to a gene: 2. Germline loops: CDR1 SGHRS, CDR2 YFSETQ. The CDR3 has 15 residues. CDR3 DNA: TGCGCCAGCAGCTTGACTAGCGGGGGTGCAGATACGCAGTATTTT. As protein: CASSLTSGGADTQYF.

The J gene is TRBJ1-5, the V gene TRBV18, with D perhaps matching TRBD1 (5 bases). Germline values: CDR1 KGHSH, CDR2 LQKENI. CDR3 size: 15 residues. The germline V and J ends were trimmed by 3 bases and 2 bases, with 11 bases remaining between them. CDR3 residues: CASSPSGQGNQPQHF. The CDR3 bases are TGTGCCAGCTCACCCTCAGGGCAGGGCAATCAGCCCCAGCATTTT. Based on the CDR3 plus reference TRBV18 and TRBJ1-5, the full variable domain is NAGVMQNPRHLVRRRGQEARLRCSPMKGHSHVYWYRQLPEEGLKFMVYLQKENIIDESGMPKERFSAEFPKEGPSILRIQQVVRGDSAAYFCASSPSGQGNQPQHFGDGTRLSIL.